Included here is one TCR beta chain sequence, with context. Measured with immunoSEQ multiplex PCR; TCRdb has only the in-frame clones, and not every one. The sample lists around 35,000 clones, 90% to 95% occurring once. V gave up 6 bases and J gave up 2 bases; unmatched junction bases: 4. The CDR3 covers 13 residues. Germline CDR1 WSHSY, CDR2 SAAADI. Treatment meaning: preoperative locoregional IRX-2 cytokine immunotherapy. Patients received preoperative, locoregional IRX-2 cytokine immunotherapy in a phase Ib study. This sample was taken from a study of preoperative IRX-2 immunotherapy in early breast cancer.

The chain links TRBV10-2 to TRBJ2-7, with 7 bases lining up with TRBD1. Sampling was conducted from a patient treated with IRX-2 immunotherapy. The TCR sequence derives from a human donor with breast cancer. The DNA of the CDR3 is TGCGCCAGCAGCGACAGGGAGCCCTACGAGCAGTACTTC. This sequence encodes CASSDREPYEQYF.